One TCR beta chain is described in this entry. Its antigen is still unknown. Trimming left V 5 bases short and J 0 bases short, with 23 bases between. The CDR3 has 18 residues. The germline CDR1 and CDR2 sequences are SGHVS and FNYEAQ. 13 Jbeta primers and 60 Vbeta primers were used for the PCR. Some clones are missing from TCRdb's copy, which holds only in-frame ones; the method was immunoSEQ multiplex PCR. Its clone listing holds over 60,000 clones. The data stem from a study of cytomegalovirus exposure and HLA in healthy donors. As for the study in general: A prior analysis found 117 million unique TCR beta sequences from around 200 million T cells.

Study findings and constraints: TCR beta chain V- and J-gene trimming was linked, in a later analysis, to a missense variant in DCLRE1C. There were 150 to 200 TCR beta chains listed as cytomegalovirus-associated.

The rearrangement uses TRBV7-6 and TRBJ2-7; maybe TRBD1 (7 bases). The sequence came from a female donor in good health and CMV-seropositive. Input material: PBMCs. CDR3 in amino acids: CASSQLSGSGGHSYEQYF. The CDR3 nucleotides read TGTGCCAGCAGCCAACTGAGTGGGTCAGGGGGGCACTCCTACGAGCAGTACTTC.